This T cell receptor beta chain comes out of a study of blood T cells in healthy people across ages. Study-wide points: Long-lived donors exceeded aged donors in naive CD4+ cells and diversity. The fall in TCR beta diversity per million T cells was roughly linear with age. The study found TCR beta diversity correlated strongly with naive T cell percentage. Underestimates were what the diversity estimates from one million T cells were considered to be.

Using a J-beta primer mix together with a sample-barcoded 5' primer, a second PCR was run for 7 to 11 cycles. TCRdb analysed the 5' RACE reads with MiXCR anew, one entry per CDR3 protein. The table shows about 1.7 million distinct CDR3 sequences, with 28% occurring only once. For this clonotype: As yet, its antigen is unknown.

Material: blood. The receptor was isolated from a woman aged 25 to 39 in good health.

The chain's CDR3 is CASNMGGTDTQYF. CDR3 coding DNA: TGCGCCAGCAACATGGGCGGCACAGATACGCAGTATTTT. The chain employs TRBV5-1 and TRBJ2-3, with D unresolved. Germline lookup yields CDR1 SGHRS and CDR2 YFSETQ. The CDR3 length is 13 residues. Trimming stripped 6 bases from V and 1 base from J, with 9 bases between. Filled out from reference TRBV5-1 and TRBJ2-3, the complete variable domain reads KAGVTQTPRYLIKTRGQQVTLSCSPISGHRSVSWYQQTPGQGLQFLFEYFSETQRNKGNFPGRFSGRQFSNSRSEMNVSTLELGDSALYLCASNMGGTDTQYFGPGTRLTVL.